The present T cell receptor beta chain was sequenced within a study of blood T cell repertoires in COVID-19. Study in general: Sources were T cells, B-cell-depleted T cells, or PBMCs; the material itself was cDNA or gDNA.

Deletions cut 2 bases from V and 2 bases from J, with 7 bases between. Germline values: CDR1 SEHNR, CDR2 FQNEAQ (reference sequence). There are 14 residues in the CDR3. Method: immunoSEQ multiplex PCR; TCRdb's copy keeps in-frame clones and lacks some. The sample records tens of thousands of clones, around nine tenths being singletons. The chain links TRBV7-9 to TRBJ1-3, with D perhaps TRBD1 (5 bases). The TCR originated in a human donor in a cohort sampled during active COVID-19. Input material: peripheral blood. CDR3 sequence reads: CASSLSGTGNTIYF. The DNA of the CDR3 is TGTGCCAGCAGCTTATCAGGGACTGGAAACACCATATATTTT.